These T cell receptor beta chains were read from a single sample in a study of T cell responses to AZD1222 COVID-19 vaccine. Clones were sequenced by immunoSEQ multiplex PCR, and TCRdb holds only the in-frame ones, with some missing. The sample includes 150,000 to 200,000 clones, approximately 94% seen only once; the top ten take just over 5%. This specimen was peripheral blood, taken 28 days after the second AZD1222 dose. The receptors shown here come from an adult who received the AZD1222 COVID-19 vaccine. The CDR3 runs from the conserved cysteine through the conserved F or W. A D gene is named only where the DNA matches it firmly. A row's size may be missing; if present it is once, few, many or a size class.

>TRBV6-2/TRBV6-3|.|.|TRBJ2-1
TGTGCCAGCAGTTTAGCGGAGATTACAATTAGTGAGCAGTTCTTC
CASSLAEITISEQFF
>TRBV14|.|.|TRBJ1-2
TGTGCCAGCAGCCAAGAAAAGGCAGGGACCTATGGCTACACCTTC
CASSQEKAGTYGYTF
>TRBV7-9|.|TRBD2|TRBJ2-3
TGTGCCAGCAGCTCACGAACTAGCGGTTACACAGATACGCAGTATTTT
CASSSRTSGYTDTQYF
>TRBV3-1/TRBV3-2|.|TRBD2|TRBJ2-3
TGTGCCAGCAGCCCCTACCGTACTAGCGGGAGTGGTAGCACAGATACGCAGTATTTT
CASSPYRTSGSGSTDTQYF
>TRBV18|.|.|TRBJ1-3
TGTGCCAGCTCACCCGGGGCCGCTGGAAACACCATATATTTT
CASSPGAAGNTIYF
>TRBV4-3|.|.|TRBJ1-2
TGCGCCAGCAGCCAAGAGGGGGGAGGGGTCTTGGAGGGCTACACCTTC
CASSQEGGGVLEGYTF
>TRBV6-5|.|TRBD2|TRBJ2-7
TGTGCCAGCAGTACGGGACTAGCTATCTACGAGCAGTACTTC
CASSTGLAIYEQYF
>TRBV12-2|.|.|TRBJ1-5
TGTGCAAGTCGCTTAAGGGGGAGGAGGGGCCAGCCCCAGCATTTT
CASRLRGRRGQPQHF
>TRBV4-1|.|.|TRBJ2-1
TGCGCCAGCAGCCAAGCCGACCTCTTCTCCTACAATGAGCAGTTCTTC
CASSQADLFSYNEQFF
>TRBV19|.|.|TRBJ2-1
TGTGCCAGTAGTATGTTGGTAGCGGCGCAGGATGAGCAGTTCTTC
CASSMLVAAQDEQFF
>TRBV7-2|.|.|TRBJ1-6
TGTGCCAGCAGCCTGGTGAGGGGTAAACCCCTCCACTTT
CASSLVRGKPLHF
>TRBV9|.|.|TRBJ2-3
TGTGCCAGCAGCCAGGAAACGGATACGCAGTATTTT
CASSQETDTQYF
>TRBV18|.|.|TRBJ2-7
TGTGCCAGCTCACCCCCCACTCGGGGCGAGCAGTACTTC
CASSPPTRGEQYF
>TRBV5-4|.|TRBD1|TRBJ2-2
TGTGCCAGCTTAGACGGGACAGGGAAGGACACCGGGGAGCTGTTTTTT
CASLDGTGKDTGELFF
>TRBV5-1|.|.|TRBJ2-5
TGCGCCAGCAGCTCCAAAGAAGGGGGGGGAACTCCGTCAGGGACCCAGTACTTC
CASSSKEGGGTPSGTQYF
>TRBV4-1|.|.|TRBJ2-7
TGCGCCAGCAGCCAACAGGACCCTCTAGGGGAGCAGTACTTC
CASSQQDPLGEQYF
>TRBV6-5|few|.|TRBJ1-4
TGTGCCGGCTTGGGCGACCCTAATGAAAAACTGTTTTTT
CAGLGDPNEKLFF